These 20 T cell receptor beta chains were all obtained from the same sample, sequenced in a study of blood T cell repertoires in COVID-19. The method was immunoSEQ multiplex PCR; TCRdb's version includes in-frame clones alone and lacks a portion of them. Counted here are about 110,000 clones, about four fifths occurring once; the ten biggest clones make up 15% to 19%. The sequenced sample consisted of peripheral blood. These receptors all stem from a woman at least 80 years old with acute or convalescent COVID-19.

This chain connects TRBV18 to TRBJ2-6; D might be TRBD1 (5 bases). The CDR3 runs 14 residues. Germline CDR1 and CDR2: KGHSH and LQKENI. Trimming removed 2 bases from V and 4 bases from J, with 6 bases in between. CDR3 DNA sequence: TGTGCCAGCTCACCAGGGGCCGGGGCCAACGTCCTGACTTTC. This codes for CASSPGAGANVLTF.

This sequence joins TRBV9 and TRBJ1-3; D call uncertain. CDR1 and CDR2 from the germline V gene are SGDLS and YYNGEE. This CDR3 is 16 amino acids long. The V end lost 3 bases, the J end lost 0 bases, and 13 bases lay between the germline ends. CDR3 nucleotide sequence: TGTGCCAGCAGCGCCGGCGGTGATTACTCTGGAAACACCATATATTTT. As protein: CASSAGGDYSGNTIYF.

CDR3 protein: CAIRTSGSFYEQYF. In DNA, the CDR3 is TGTGCCATCAGGACTAGCGGGAGTTTCTACGAGCAGTACTTC. The genes are TRBV10-3 and TRBJ2-7, with 12 bases aligning to TRBD2. Germline V gene sequence: CDR1 ENHRY, CDR2 SYGVKD. J was trimmed by 3 bases and V by 6 bases; bases with no gene match: 3. The CDR3 covers 14 residues.

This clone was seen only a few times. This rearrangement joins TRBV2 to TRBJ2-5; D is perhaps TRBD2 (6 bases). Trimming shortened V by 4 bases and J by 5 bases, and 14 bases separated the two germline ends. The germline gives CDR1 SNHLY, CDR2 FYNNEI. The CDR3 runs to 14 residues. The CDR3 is CASSGTPRGETQYF. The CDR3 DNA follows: TGTGCCAGCAGTGGGACCCCACGGGGGGAGACCCAGTACTTC.

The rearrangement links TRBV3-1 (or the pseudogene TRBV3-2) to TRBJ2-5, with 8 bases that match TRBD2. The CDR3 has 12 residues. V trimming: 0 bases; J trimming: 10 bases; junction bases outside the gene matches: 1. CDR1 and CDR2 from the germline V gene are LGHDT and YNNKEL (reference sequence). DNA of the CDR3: TGTGCCAGCAGCCAAGATAGCGGGATCCAGTACTTC. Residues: CASSQDSGIQYF.

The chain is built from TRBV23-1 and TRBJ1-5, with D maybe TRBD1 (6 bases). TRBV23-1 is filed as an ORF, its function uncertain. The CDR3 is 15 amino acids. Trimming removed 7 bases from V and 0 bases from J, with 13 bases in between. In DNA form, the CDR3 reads TGCGCCAGCACCCCAGGGGATTATAGCAATCAGCCCCAGCATTTT. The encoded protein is CASTPGDYSNQPQHF.

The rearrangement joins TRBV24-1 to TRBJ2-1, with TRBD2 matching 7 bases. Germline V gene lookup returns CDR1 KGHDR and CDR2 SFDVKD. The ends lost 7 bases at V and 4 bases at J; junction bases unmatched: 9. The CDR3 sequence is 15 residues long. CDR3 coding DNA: TGTGCCACCAGCGCTAGCGGTAAGAAATACAATGAGCAGTTCTTC. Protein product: CATSASGKKYNEQFF.

The CDR3 coding sequence is TGTGCCAGCTCTTCGGGACAGGGCCTCTACGAGCAGTACTTC. Amino acid sequence: CASSSGQGLYEQYF. The chain has TRBV28 and TRBJ2-7, with 9 nucleotides matching TRBD1. With V trimmed by 8 bases and J by 3 bases, 8 bases remained unmatched. The CDR3 is 14 amino acids. CDR1 and CDR2 from the germline V gene are MDHEN and SYDVKM.

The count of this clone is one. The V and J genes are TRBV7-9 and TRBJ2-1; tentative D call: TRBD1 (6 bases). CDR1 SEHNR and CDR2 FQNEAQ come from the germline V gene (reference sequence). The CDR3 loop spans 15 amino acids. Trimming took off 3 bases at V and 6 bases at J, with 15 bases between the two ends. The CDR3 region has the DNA TGTGCCAGCAGCTTCCAGGGGCCCCCGCCCAATGAGCAGTTCTTC. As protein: CASSFQGPPPNEQFF. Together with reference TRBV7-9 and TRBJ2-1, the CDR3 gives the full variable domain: DTGVSQNPRHKITKRGQNVTFRCDPISEHNRLYWYRQTLGQGPEFLTYFQNEAQLEKSRLLSDRFSAERPKGSFSTLEIQRTEQGDSAMYLCASSFQGPPPNEQFFGPGTRLTVL.

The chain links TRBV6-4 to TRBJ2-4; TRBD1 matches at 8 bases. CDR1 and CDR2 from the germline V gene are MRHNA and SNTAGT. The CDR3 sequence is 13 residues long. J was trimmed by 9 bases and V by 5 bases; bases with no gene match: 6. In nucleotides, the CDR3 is TGTGCCAGCAGTACCGGACAGGGAGGCATTCAGTACTTC. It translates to CASSTGQGGIQYF.

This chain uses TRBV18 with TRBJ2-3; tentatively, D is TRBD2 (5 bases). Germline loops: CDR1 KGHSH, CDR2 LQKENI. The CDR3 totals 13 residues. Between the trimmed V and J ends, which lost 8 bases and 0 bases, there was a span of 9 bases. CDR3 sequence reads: CASTLDSTDTQYF. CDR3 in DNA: TGTGCCAGCACACTAGATAGCACAGATACGCAGTATTTT.

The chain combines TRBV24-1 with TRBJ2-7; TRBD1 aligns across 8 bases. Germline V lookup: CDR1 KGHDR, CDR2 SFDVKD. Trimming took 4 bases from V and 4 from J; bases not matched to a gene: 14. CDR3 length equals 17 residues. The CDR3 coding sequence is TGTGCCACCAGTGAGGGACAGGCTCTTCGGGGCGTTTACGAGCAGTACGTC. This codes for CATSEGQALRGVYEQYV.

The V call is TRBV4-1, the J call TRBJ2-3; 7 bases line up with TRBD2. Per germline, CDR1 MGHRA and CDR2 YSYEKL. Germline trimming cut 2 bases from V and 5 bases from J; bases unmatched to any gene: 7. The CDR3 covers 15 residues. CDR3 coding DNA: TGCGCCAGCAGCCAAAGAGAGCGCGGGGGAGATACGCAGTATTTT. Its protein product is CASSQRERGGDTQYF.

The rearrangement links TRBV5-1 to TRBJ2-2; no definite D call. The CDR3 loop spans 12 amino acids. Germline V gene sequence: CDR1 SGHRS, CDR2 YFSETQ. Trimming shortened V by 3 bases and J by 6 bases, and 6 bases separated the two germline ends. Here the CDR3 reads CASSSPPGELFF. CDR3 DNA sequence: TGCGCCAGCAGCTCTCCCCCCGGGGAGCTGTTTTTT.

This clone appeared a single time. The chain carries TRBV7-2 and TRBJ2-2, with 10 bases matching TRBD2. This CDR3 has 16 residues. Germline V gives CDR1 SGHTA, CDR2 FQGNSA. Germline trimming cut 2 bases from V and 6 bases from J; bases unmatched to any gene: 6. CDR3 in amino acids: CASSLRSLAGAGELFF. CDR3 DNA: TGTGCCAGCAGCTTAAGGTCCCTAGCGGGAGCCGGGGAGCTGTTTTTT. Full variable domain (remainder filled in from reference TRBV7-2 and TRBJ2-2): GAGVSQSPSNKVTEKGKDVELRCDPISGHTALYWYRQSLGQGLEFLIYFQGNSAPDKSGLPSDRFSAERTGGSVSTLTIQRTQQEDSAVYLCASSLRSLAGAGELFFGEGSRLTVL.

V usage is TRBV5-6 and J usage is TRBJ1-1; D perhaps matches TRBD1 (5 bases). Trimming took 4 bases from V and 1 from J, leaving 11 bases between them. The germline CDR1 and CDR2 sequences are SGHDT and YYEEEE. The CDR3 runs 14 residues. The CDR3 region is CASSPDSGNTEAFF. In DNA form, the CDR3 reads TGTGCCAGCAGCCCCGACAGTGGGAACACTGAAGCTTTCTTT.

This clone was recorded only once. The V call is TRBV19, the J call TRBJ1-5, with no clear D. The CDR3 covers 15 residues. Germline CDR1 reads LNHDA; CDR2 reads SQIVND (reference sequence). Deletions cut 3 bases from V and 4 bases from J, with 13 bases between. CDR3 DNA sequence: TGTGCCAGTAGTATTGGTGGGCTGAGAAATCAGCCCCAGCATTTT. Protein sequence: CASSIGGLRNQPQHF.

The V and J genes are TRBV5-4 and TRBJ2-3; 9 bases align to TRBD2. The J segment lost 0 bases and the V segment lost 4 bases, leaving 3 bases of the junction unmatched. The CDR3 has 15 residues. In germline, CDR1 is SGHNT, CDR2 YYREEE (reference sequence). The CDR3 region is CASSRTSESTDTQYF. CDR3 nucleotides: TGTGCCAGCAGCCGGACTAGCGAGAGCACAGATACGCAGTATTTT.

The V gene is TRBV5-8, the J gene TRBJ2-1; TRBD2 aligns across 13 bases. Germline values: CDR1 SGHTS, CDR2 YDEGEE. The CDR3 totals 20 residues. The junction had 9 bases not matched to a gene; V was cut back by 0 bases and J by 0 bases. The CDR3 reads CASSLAQGLAGANSYNEQFF. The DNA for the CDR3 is TGTGCCAGCAGCTTGGCCCAAGGACTAGCGGGAGCGAACTCCTACAATGAGCAGTTCTTC.

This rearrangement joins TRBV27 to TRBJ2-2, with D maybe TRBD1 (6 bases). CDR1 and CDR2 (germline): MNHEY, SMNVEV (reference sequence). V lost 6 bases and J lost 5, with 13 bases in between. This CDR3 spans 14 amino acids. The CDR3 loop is CASRTQQGTGELFF. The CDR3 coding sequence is TGTGCCAGCAGAACGCAGCAGGGGACCGGGGAGCTGTTTTTT.